A selection of T cell receptor beta chains follows, all from one sample in a study of control samples from healthy donors and cancer patients. Clones were sequenced by immunoSEQ multiplex PCR, and TCRdb holds only the in-frame ones, with some missing. Of approximately 99,000 clones listed, just under 85% are singletons. Sequenced sample: blood. These receptors were collected from a man in his late teens or twenties in good health. CDR3s include the opening cysteine and the closing phenylalanine or tryptophan. The order of the fields is V gene, D gene, J gene, CDR3 protein. A D gene is named only where the DNA matches it firmly.

TRBV6-1	NA	TRBJ1-1	CASSESPGRINTEAFF
TRBV28	NA	TRBJ2-7	CASSLTLTRYYEQYF
TRBV7-9	NA	TRBJ2-3	CASSFGTTDTQYF
TRBV5-4	TRBD1	TRBJ1-1	CASSFKGAHTRIF
TRBV25-1	NA	TRBJ2-6	CASSATGSGANVLTF
TRBV28	NA	TRBJ2-3	CASSLLWDTQYF
TRBV6-1	NA	TRBJ1-2	CASSEVRGQKAHYGYTF
TRBV12-3/TRBV12-4	NA	TRBJ1-2	CASSFVGYGYTF
TRBV27	NA	TRBJ1-2	CASSLNPTTNYGYTF
TRBV27	NA	TRBJ1-2	CASREGFASYGYTF
TRBV27	TRBD1	TRBJ2-2	CASSLLGTGDGSGELFF
TRBV3-1/TRBV3-2	NA	TRBJ1-6	CASSPQGHRYNSPLHF
TRBV18	TRBD1	TRBJ1-1	CASSLDRATEAFF
TRBV14	NA	TRBJ2-7	CASSQGQGYYEQYF
TRBV4-1	TRBD1	TRBJ1-5	CASSQSFTGAIAHKHYQPQHF
TRBV7-9	NA	TRBJ1-5	CASSHRDSNQPQHF
TRBV4-1	NA	TRBJ1-2	CASSQEWRAYGYTF
TRBV5-1	NA	TRBJ2-1	CASSPGTSEQFF
TRBV5-6	NA	TRBJ2-3	CASSRKREQYF
TRBV4-1	NA	TRBJ2-2	CASSQATGGRAGELFF
TRBV29-1	NA	TRBJ1-1	CSVPRPGRAGDTEAFF
TRBV14	NA	TRBJ1-2	CASSQVSGYGYTF
TRBV6-5	NA	TRBJ1-2	CASSYFDNYGYTF
TRBV3-1/TRBV3-2	NA	TRBJ2-5	CASSPDWGVKTQYF
TRBV4-1	TRBD1	TRBJ2-7	CASSRPGQSYEQYF
TRBV29-1	NA	TRBJ2-1	CSVKTPPSYNEQFF
TRBV10-3	NA	TRBJ2-5	CAIRQGSETQYF
TRBV28	TRBD1	TRBJ2-7	CASTSPTGARYEQYF
TRBV5-1	NA	TRBJ1-5	CASSLEGFNQPQHF
TRBV30	NA	TRBJ1-2	CAWSVWGVDYGYTF
TRBV28	TRBD2	TRBJ2-5	CASSSGRVAGDQETQYF